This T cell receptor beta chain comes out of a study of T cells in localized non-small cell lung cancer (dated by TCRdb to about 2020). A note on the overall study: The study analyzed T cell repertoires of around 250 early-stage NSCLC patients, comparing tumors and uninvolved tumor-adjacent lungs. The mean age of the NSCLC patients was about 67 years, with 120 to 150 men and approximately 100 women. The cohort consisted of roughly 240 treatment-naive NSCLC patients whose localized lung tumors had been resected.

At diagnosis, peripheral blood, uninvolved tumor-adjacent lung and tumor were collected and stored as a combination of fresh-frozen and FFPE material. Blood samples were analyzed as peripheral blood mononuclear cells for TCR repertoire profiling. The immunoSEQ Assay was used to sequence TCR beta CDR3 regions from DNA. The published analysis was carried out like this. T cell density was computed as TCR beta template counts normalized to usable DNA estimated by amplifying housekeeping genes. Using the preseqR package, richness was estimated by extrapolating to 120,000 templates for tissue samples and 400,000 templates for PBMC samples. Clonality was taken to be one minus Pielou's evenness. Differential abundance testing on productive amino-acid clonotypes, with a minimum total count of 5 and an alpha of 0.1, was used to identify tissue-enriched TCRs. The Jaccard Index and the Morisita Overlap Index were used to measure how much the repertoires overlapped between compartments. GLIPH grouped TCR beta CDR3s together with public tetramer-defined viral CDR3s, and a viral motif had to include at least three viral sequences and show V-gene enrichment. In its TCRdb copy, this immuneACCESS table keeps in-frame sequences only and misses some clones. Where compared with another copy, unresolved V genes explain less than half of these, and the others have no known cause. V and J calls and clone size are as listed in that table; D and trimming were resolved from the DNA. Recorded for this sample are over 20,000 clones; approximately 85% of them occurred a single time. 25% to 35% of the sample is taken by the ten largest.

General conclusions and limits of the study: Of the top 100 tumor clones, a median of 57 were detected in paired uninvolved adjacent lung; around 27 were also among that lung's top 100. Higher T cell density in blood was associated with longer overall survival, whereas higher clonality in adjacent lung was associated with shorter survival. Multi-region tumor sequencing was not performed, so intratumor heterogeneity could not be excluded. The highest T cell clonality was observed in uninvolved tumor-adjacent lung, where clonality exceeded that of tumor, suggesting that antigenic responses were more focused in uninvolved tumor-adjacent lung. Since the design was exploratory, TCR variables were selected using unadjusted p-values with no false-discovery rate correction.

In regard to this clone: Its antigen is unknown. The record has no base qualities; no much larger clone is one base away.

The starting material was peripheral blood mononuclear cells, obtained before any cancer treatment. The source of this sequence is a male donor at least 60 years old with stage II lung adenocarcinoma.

DNA sequence: TGTGCCAGCAGCCAAGGCTGGGGGCGACACACCTTC. This encodes CASSQGWGRHTF. The V and J genes are TRBV14 and TRBJ1-2; the D gene is perhaps TRBD1, from 6 matching bases. Deletion took 1 base off V and 12 bases off J, with a span of 12 bases between the germline ends. CDR3 length: 12 amino acids, cysteine to phenylalanine. Just CDR3 DNA is preserved here, 36 bases in frame from base 1. CDR1 and CDR2 are read off the germline V gene as SGHDN and FVKESK.